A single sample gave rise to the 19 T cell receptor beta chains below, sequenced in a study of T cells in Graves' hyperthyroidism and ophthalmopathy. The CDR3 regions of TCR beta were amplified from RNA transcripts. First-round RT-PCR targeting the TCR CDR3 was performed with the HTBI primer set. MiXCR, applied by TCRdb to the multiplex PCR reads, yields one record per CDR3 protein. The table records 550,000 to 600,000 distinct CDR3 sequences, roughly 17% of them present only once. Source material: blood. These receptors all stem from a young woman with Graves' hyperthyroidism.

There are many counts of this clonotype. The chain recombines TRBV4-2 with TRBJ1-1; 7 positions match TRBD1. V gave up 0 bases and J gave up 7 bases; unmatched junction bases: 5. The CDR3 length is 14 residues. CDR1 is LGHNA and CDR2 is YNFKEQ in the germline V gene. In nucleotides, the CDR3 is TGTGCCAGCAGCCAAGAGACAGGGATGGTTGAAGCTTTCTTT. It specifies CASSQETGMVEAFF.

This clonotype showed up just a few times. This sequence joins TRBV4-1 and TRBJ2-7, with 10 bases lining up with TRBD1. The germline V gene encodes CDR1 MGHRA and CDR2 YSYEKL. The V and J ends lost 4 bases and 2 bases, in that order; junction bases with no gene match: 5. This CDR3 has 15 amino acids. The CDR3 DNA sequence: TGCGCCAGCAGCCTTGGGGGACAGGGGACCTACGAGCAGTACTTC. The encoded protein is CASSLGGQGTYEQYF.

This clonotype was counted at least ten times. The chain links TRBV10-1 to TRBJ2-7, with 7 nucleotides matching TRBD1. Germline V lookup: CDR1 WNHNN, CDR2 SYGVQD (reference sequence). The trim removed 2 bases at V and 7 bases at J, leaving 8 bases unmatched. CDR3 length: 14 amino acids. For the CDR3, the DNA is TGCGCCAGCAGTGAGGGGACAGCCGGGGAAGAGCAGTACTTC. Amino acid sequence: CASSEGTAGEEQYF.

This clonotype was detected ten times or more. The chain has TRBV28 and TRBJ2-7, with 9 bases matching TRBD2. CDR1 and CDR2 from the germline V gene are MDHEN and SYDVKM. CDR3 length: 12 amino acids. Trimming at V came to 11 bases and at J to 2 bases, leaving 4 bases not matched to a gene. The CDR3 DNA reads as TGTGCCGCTAGCGGGACAACCTACGAGCAGTACTTC. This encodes CAASGTTYEQYF.

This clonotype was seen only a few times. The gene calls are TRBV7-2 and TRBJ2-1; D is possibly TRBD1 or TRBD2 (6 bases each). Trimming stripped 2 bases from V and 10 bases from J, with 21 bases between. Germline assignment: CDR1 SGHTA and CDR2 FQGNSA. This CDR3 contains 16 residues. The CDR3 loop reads CASSLNSGVGAGEQFF. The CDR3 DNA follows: TGTGCCAGCAGCTTAAATTCCGGAGTGGGGGCGGGGGAGCAGTTCTTC.

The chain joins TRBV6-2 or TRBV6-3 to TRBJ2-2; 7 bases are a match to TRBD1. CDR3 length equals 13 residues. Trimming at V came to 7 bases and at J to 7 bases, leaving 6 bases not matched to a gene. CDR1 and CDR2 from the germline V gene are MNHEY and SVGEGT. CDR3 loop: CASMYRGSGELFF. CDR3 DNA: TGTGCCAGCATGTACAGGGGCAGCGGGGAGCTGTTTTTT.

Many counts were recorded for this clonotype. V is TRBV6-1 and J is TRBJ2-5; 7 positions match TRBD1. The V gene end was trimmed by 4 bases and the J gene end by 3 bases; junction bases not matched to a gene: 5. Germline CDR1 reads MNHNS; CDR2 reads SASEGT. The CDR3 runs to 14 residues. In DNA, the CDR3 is TGTGCCAGCAGTGCCCGGACAGGAGAAGAGACCCAGTACTTC. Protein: CASSARTGEETQYF.

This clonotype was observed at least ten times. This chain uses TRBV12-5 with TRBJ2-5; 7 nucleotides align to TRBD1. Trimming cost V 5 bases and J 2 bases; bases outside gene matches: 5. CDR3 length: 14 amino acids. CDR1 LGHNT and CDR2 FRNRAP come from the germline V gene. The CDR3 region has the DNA TGTGCTAGTGGTAACAGACAGGGTCAAGAGACCCAGTACTTC. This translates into CASGNRQGQETQYF.

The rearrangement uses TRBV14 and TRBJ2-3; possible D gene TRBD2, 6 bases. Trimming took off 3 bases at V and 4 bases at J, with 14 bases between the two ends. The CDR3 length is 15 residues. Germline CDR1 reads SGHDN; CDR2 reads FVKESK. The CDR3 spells CASSHWEVRADTQYF. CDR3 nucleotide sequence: TGTGCCAGCAGCCACTGGGAGGTGAGGGCAGATACGCAGTATTTT.

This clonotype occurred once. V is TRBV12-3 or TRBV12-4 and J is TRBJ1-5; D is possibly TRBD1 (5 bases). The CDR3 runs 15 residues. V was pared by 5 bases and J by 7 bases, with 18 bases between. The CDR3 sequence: CASSPRWGGEQPQHF. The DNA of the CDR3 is TGTGCCAGCAGTCCACGTTGGGGAGGGGAGCAGCCCCAGCATTTT.

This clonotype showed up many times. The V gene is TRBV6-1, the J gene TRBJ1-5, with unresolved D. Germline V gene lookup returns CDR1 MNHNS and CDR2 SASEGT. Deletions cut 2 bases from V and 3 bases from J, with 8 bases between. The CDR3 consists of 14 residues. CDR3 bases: TGTGCCAGCAGTGAATTGAGGGACAATCAGCCCCAGCATTTT. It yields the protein CASSELRDNQPQHF.

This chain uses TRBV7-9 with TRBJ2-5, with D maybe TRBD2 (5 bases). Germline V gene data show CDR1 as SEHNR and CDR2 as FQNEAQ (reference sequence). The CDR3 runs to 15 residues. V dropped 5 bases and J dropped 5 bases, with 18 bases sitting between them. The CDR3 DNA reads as TGTGCCAGCAGCCCGAGAGTCGGGGTGGGCGAGACCCAGTACTTC. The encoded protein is CASSPRVGVGETQYF.

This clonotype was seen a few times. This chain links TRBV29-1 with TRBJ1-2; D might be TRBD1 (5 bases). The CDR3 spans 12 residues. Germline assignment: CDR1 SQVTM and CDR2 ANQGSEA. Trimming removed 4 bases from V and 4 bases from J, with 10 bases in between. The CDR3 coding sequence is TGCAGCGTTGGGGATACAGGCTATGGCTACACCTTC. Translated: CSVGDTGYGYTF.

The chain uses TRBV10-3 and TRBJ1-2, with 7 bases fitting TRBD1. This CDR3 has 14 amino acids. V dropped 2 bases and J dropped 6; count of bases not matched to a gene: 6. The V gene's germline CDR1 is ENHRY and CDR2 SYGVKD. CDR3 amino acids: CAISEATGIDGYTF. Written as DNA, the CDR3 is TGTGCCATCAGTGAGGCGACAGGGATCGATGGCTACACCTTC.

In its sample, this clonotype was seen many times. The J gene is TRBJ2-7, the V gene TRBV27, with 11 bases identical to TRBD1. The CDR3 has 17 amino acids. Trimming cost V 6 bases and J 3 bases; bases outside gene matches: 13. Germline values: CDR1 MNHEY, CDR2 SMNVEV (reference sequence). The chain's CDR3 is CASRGAGQGGVVYEQYF. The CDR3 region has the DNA TGTGCCAGCAGAGGCGCGGGACAGGGGGGCGTCGTCTACGAGCAGTACTTC.

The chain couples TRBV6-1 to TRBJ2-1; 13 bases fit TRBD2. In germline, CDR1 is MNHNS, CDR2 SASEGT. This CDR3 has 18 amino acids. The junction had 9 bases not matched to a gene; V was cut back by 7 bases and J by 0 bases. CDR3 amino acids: CASKPGLAGYSSYNEQFF. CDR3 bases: TGTGCCAGCAAGCCGGGACTAGCGGGGTACAGCTCCTACAATGAGCAGTTCTTC.

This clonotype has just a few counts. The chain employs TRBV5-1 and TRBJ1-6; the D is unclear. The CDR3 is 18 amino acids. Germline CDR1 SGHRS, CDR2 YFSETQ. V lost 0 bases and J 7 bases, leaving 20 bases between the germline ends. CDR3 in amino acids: CASSLADDTKTMNSPLHF. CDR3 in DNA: TGCGCCAGCAGCTTGGCGGACGACACAAAAACGATGAATTCACCCCTCCACTTT.

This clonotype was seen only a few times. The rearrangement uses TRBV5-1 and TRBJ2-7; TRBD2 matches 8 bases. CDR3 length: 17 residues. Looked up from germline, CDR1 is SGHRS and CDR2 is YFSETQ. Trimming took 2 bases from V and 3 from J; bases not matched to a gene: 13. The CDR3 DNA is TGCGCCAGCAGCTTAGTGCCGAGTAGCGGGACCATCTACGAGCAGTACTTC. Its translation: CASSLVPSSGTIYEQYF.

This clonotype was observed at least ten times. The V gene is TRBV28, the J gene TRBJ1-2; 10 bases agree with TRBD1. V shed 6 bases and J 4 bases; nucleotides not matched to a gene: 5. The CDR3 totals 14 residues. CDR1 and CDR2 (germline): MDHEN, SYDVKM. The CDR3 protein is CASSQGTGVYGYTF. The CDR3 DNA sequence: TGTGCCAGCAGCCAAGGGACAGGGGTCTATGGCTACACCTTC.